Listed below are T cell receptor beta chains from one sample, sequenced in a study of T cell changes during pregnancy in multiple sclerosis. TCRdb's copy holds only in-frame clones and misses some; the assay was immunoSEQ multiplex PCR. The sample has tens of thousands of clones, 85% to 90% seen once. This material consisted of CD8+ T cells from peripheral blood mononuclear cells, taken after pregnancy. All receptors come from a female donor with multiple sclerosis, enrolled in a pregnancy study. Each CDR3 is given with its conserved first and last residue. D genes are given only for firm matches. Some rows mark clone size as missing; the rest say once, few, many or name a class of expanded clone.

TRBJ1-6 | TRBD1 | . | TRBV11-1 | TGTGCCAGCAGCCGGACAGGGAATAATTCACCCCTCCACTTT | CASSRTGNNSPLHF
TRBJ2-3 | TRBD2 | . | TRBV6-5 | TGTGCCAGCAGTTATACAGCGGGGCCCACAGATACGCAGTATTTT | CASSYTAGPTDTQYF
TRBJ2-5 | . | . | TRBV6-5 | TGTGCCAGCAGTTCTTCAGGAATAGAGACCCAGTACTTC | CASSSSGIETQYF
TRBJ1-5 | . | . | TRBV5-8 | TGTGCCAGCAGTCTCCAACAGGCGCCGAATCAGCCCCAGCATTTT | CASSLQQAPNQPQHF
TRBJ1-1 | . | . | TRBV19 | TGTGCCAGTAGTTCAAGAGGGGGACTGAACACTGAAGCTTTCTTT | CASSSRGGLNTEAFF
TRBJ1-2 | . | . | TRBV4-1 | TGCGCCAGCAGCCAGCCCTCGCGGGCACACGGCTACACCTTC | CASSQPSRAHGYTF
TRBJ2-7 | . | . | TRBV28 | TGTGCCACCGATAACCTCGTCCGGGGGTACAACGAGCAGTACTTC | CATDNLVRGYNEQYF
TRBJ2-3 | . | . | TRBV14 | TGTGCCAGCAGCCAAGGACGACACACAGATACGCAGTATTTT | CASSQGRHTDTQYF
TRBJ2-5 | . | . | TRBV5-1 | TGCGCCAGCAGCATCACTCCCCCCGGGGAAGAGACCCAGTACTTC | CASSITPPGEETQYF
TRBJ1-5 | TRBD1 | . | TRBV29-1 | TGCAGCGCCACGACAGGGAGCAATCAGCCCCAGCATTTT | CSATTGSNQPQHF
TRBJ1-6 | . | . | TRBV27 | TGTGCCAGCAGTTTATCCGGGGGGCGTGGTTCACCCCTCCACTTT | CASSLSGGRGSPLHF
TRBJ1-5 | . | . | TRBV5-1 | TGCGCCAGCAGCTTCCCAGCGATCAATCAGCCCCAGCATTTT | CASSFPAINQPQHF
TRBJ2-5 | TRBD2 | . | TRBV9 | TGTGCCAGCAGCCTAGGACTAGCGGGGGGGCCGGAGACCCAGTACTTC | CASSLGLAGGPETQYF
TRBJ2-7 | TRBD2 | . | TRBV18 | TGTGCCAGCTCACCAGGCGGACTAGTCTCTTCCTACGAGCAGTACTTC | CASSPGGLVSSYEQYF
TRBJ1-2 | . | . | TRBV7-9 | TGTGCCAGCAGCTCTTCTAACTATGGCTACACCTTC | CASSSSNYGYTF
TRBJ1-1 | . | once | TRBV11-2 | TGTGCCAGCAGCTTGGCGGTACGGACTGAAGCTTTCTTT | CASSLAVRTEAFF